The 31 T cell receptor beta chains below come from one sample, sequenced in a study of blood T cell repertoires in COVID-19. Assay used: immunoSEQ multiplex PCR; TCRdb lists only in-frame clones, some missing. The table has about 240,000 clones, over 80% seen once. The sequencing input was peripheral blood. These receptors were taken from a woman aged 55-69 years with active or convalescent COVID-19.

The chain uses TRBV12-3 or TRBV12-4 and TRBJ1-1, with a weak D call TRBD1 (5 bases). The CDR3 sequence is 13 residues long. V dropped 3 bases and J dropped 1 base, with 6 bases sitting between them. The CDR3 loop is CASSFQGNTEAFF. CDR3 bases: TGTGCCAGCAGTTTTCAGGGGAACACTGAAGCTTTCTTT.

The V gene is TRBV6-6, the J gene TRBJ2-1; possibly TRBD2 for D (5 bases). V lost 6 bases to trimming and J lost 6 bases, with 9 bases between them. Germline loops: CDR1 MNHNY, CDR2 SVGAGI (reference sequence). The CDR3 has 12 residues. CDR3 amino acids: CASRHAGNEQFF. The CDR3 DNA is TGTGCCAGCAGACACGCGGGCAATGAGCAGTTCTTC.

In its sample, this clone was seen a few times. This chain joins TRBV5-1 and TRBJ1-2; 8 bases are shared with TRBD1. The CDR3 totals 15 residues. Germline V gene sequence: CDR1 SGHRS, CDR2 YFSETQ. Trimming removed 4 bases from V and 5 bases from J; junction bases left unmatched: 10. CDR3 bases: TGCGCCAGCAGCCCGGTGGGTCAGGGGGCTTATGGCTACACCTTC. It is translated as CASSPVGQGAYGYTF.

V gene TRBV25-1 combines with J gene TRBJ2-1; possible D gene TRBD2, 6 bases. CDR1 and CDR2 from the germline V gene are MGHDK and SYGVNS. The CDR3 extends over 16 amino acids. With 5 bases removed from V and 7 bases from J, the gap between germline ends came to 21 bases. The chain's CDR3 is CASSYHSAGPGNEQFF. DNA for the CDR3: TGTGCCAGCAGTTATCACTCTGCGGGACCCGGGAATGAGCAGTTCTTC. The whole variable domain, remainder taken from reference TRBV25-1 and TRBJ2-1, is EADIYQTPRYLVIGTGKKITLECSQTMGHDKMYWYQQDPGMELHLIHYSYGVNSTEKGDLSSESTVSRIRTEHFPLTLESARPSHTSQYLCASSYHSAGPGNEQFFGPGTRLTVL.

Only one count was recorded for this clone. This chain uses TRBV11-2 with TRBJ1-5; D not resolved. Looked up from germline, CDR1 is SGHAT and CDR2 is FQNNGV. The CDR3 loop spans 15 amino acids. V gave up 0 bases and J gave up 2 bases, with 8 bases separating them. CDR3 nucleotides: TGTGCCAGCAGCTTAGATGGCTTGGGCAATCAGCCCCAGCATTTT. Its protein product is CASSLDGLGNQPQHF. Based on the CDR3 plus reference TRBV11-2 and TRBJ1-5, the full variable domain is EAGVAQSPRYKIIEKRQSVAFWCNPISGHATLYWYQQILGQGPKLLIQFQNNGVVDDSQLPKDRFSAERLKGVDSTLKIQPAKLEDSAVYLCASSLDGLGNQPQHFGDGTRLSIL.

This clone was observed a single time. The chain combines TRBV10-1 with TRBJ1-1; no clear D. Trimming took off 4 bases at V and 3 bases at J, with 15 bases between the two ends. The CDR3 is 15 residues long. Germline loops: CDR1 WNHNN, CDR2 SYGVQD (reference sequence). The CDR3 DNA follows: TGCGCCAGCAGTGCTTACTCCGGGCGGGACACTGAAGCTTTCTTT. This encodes CASSAYSGRDTEAFF.

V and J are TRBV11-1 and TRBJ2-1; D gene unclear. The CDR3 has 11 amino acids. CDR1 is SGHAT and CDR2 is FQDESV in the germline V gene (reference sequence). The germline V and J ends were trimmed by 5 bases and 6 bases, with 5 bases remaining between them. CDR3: CASSLINEQFF. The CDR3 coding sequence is TGTGCCAGCAGCCTTATCAATGAGCAGTTCTTC. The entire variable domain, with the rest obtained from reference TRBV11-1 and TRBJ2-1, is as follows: EAEVAQSPRYKITEKSQAVAFWCDPISGHATLYWYRQILGQGPELLVQFQDESVVDDSQLPKDRFSAERLKGVDSTLKIQPAELGDSAMYLCASSLINEQFFGPGTRLTVL.

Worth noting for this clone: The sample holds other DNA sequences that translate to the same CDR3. The CDR3 nucleotides are TGTGCCAGCAGCAAAGGACAGGGTACAGATACGCAGTATTTT. Its translation: CASSKGQGTDTQYF. This chain uses TRBV21-1 with TRBJ2-3; the D segment call TRBD1 is taken from the table without a DNA check. TRBV21-1 is tagged as a pseudogene. The CDR3 runs 14 residues.

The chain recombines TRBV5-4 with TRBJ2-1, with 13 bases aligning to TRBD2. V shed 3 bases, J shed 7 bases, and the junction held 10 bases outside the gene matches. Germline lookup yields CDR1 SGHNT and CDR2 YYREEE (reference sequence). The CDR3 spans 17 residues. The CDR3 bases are TGTGCCAGCAGCTACGGGGGAAGGACTAGCGGGGGAAATGAGCAGTTCTTC. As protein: CASSYGGRTSGGNEQFF.

CDR3 nucleotides: TGTGCCAGCAGCTCTAGCGGGGGCCCCAATGAGCAGTTCTTC. This codes for CASSSSGGPNEQFF. V is TRBV5-4 and J is TRBJ2-1; 10 bases match TRBD2. This CDR3 spans 14 amino acids. CDR1 and CDR2 (germline): SGHNT, YYREEE (reference sequence). Trimming took 3 bases from V and 6 from J; bases not matched to a gene: 3.

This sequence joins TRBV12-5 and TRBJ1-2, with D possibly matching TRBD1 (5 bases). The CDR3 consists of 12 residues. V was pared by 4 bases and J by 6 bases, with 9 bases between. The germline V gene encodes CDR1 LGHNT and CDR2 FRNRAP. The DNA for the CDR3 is TGTGCTAGTGGTTCGGGGGGGGATGGCTACACCTTC. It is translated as CASGSGGDGYTF.

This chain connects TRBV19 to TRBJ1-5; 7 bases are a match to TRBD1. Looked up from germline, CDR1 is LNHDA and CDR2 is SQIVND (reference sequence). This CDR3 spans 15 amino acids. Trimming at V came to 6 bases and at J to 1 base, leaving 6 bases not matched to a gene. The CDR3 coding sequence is TGTGCCAGTAGGGCGAACAGGGGAAGCAATCAGCCCCAGCATTTT. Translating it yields CASRANRGSNQPQHF.

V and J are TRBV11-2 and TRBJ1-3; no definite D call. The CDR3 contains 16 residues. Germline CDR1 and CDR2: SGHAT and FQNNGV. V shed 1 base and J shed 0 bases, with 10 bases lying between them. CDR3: CASSLGSSFSGNTIYF. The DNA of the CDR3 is TGTGCCAGCAGCTTAGGTAGCTCCTTCTCTGGAAACACCATATATTTT.

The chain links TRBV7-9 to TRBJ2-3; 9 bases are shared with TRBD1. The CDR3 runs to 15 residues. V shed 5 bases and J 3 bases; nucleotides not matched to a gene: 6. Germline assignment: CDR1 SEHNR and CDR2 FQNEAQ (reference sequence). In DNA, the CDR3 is TGTGCCAGCAGCCCCACCGGGACAGGGACAGATACGCAGTATTTT. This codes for CASSPTGTGTDTQYF.

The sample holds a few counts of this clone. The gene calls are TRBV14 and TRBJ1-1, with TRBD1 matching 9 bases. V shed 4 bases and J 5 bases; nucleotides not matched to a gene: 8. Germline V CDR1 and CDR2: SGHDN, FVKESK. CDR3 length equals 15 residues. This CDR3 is CASSPGTGFLTEAFF. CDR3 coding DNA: TGTGCCAGCAGCCCAGGGACAGGGTTTCTTACTGAAGCTTTCTTT. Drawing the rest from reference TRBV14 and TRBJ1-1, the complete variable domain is EAGVTQFPSHSVIEKGQTVTLRCDPISGHDNLYWYRRVMGKEIKFLLHFVKESKQDESGMPNNRFLAERTGGTYSTLKVQPAELEDSGVYFCASSPGTGFLTEAFFGQGTRLTVV.

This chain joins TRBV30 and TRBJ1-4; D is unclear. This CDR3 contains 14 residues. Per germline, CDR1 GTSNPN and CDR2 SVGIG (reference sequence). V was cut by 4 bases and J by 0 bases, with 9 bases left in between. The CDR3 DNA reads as TGTGCCTGGAATCTCGGGGCAACTAATGAAAAACTGTTTTTT. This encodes CAWNLGATNEKLFF. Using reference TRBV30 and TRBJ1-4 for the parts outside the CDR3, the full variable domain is SQTIHQWPATLVQPVGSPLSLECTVEGTSNPNLYWYRQAAGRGLQLLFYSVGIGQISSEVPQNLSASRPQDRQFILSSKKLLLSDSGFYLCAWNLGATNEKLFFGSGTQLSVL.

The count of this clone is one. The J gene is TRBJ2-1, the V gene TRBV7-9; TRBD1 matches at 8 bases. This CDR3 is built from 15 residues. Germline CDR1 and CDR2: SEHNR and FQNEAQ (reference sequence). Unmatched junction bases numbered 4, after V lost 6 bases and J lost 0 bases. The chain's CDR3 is CASRRGQDSYNEQFF. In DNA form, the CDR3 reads TGTGCCAGCAGAAGGGGACAGGACTCCTACAATGAGCAGTTCTTC. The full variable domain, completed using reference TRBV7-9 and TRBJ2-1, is DTGVSQNPRHKITKRGQNVTFRCDPISEHNRLYWYRQTLGQGPEFLTYFQNEAQLEKSRLLSDRFSAERPKGSFSTLEIQRTEQGDSAMYLCASRRGQDSYNEQFFGPGTRLTVL.

The CDR3 nucleotides are TGTGCCAGCAATCCGACCAATTTAGCGGGGGGGCCAGGATACGTC. Encoded protein: CASNPTNLAGGPGYV. This chain connects TRBV28 to TRBJ2-7, with 11 bases identical to TRBD2. Germline values: CDR1 MDHEN, CDR2 SYDVKM. V shed 7 bases and J 13 bases; nucleotides not matched to a gene: 18. The CDR3 extends over 15 amino acids.

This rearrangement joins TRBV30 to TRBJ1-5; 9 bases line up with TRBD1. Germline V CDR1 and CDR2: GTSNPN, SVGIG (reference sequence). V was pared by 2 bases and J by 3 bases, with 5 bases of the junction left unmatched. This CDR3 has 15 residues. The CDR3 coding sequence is TGTGCCTGGAGTAGAAGGGACAGGGACAATCAGCCCCAGCATTTT. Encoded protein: CAWSRRDRDNQPQHF.

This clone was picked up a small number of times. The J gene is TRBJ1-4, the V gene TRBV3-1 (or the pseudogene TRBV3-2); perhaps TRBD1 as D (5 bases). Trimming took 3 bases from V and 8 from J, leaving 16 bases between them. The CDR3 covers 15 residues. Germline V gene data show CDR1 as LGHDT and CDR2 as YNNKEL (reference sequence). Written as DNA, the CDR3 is TGTGCCAGCAGCCAGTCCATAGGGGAGGGGGAAAAACTGTTTTTT. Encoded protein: CASSQSIGEGEKLFF.

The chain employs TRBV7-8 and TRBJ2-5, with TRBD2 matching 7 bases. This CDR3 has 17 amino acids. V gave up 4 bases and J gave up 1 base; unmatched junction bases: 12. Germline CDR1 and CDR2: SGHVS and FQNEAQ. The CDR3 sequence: CASSSTLWEGVQETQYF. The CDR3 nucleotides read TGTGCCAGCAGCTCTACTTTGTGGGAGGGAGTCCAAGAGACCCAGTACTTC.

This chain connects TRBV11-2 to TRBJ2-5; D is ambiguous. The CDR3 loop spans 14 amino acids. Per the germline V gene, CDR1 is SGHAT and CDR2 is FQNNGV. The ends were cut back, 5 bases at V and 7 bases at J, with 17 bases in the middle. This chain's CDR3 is CASSPNGSPGTQYF. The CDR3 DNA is TGTGCCAGCAGCCCCAATGGCTCCCCGGGGACCCAGTACTTC.

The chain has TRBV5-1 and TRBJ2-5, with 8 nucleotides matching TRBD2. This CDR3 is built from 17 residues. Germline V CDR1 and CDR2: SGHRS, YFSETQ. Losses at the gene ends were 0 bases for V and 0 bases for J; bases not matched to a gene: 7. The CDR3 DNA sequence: TGCGCCAGCAGCTTGGATGGTAGCGGGGCGCACCAAGAGACCCAGTACTTC. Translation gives CASSLDGSGAHQETQYF.

CDR3 sequence (DNA): TGTGCCAGCAGCCCCCCGGGGGAAGAGCAGTTCTTC. Translated: CASSPPGEEQFF. The V call is TRBV7-3, the J call TRBJ2-1; possible D gene TRBD2, 6 bases. The CDR3 consists of 12 residues. V was shortened by 5 bases and J by 10 bases, with 12 bases between the two germline ends. Germline-derived CDR1 and CDR2 are SGHTA and FQGTGA.

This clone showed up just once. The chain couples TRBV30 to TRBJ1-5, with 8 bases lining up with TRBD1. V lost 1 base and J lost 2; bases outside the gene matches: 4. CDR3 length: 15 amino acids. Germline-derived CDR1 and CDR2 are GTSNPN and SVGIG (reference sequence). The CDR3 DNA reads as TGTGCCTGGAGTGCCATGACAGGGGGCAATCAGCCCCAGCATTTT. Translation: CAWSAMTGGNQPQHF.

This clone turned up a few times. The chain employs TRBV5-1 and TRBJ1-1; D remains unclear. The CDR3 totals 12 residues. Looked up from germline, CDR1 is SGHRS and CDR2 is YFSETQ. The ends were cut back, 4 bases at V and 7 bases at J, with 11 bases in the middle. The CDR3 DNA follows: TGCGCCAGCAGCCCGCCCCCCGGTGAAGCTTTCTTT. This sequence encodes CASSPPPGEAFF.

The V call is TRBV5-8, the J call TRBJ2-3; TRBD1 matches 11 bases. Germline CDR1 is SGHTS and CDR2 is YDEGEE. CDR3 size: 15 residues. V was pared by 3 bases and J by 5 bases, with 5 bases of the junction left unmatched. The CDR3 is CASSWTGGIRDTQYF. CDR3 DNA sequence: TGTGCCAGCAGCTGGACAGGGGGCATCAGAGATACGCAGTATTTT.

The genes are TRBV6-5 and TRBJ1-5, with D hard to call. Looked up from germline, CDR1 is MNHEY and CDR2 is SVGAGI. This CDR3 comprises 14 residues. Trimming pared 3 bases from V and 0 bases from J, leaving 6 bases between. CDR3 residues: CASSYYGSNQPQHF. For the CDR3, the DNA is TGTGCCAGCAGTTATTACGGTAGCAATCAGCCCCAGCATTTT.

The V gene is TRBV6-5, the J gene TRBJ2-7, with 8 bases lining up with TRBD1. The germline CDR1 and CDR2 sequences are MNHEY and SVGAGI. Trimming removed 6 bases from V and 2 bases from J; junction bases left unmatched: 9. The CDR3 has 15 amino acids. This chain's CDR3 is CASRIGQGVTYEQYF. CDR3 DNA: TGTGCCAGCAGGATAGGACAGGGCGTCACCTACGAGCAGTACTTC.

The CDR3 region is CASSYSGQKRGGYTF. The DNA for the CDR3 is TGTGCCAGCAGTTACTCAGGACAGAAAAGGGGTGGCTACACCTTC. V usage is TRBV6-5 and J usage is TRBJ1-2; tentatively, D is TRBD1 (6 bases). V gave up 0 bases and J gave up 7 bases, with 15 bases separating them. CDR3 length: 15 amino acids. CDR1 and CDR2 (germline): MNHEY, SVGAGI.

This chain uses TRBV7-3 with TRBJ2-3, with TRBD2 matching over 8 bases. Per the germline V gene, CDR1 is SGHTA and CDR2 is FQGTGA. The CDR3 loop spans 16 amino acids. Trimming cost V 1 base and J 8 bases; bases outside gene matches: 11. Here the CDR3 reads CASSLSPGGEFGTQYF. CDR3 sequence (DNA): TGTGCCAGCAGCTTAAGTCCCGGGGGGGAATTCGGTACGCAGTATTTT.